This T cell receptor beta chain was retrieved from a study of blood T cell repertoires in COVID-19. Study-level background: COVID-19 samples collected from the United States, Italy and Spain covered acute and convalescent phases. Sample material is recorded as cDNA or gDNA derived from T cells, B-cell-depleted T cells, or PBMCs.

Germline V gives CDR1 SGHTA, CDR2 FQGNSA. V was clipped by 5 bases and J by 8 bases; unmatched bases: 8. The CDR3 is made up of 15 amino acids. In the authors' methods: Nucleated cell number was recorded as an estimate derived from reference gene primer amplification. Here immunoSEQ multiplex PCR was the method, and the copy in TCRdb shows in-frame clones only, minus some. The DNA gave D and trimming, while V, J and clone size come from that table. In the table there are hundreds of thousands of clones, more than 80% of which are singletons. The origin of this receptor is a woman between 25 and 40 years old with active or convalescent COVID-19. The sequencing input was peripheral blood. The chain joins TRBV7-2 to TRBJ1-4, with 10 bases fitting TRBD1. The CDR3 coding sequence is TGTGCCAGCAGCAATATGGGACAGGGGAAAGAAAAACTGTTTTTT. This codes for CASSNMGQGKEKLFF.